These 27 T cell receptor beta chains came from one sample sequenced in a study of cytomegalovirus exposure and HLA in healthy donors. TCRdb keeps only in-frame clones here, not all; method: immunoSEQ multiplex PCR. The table lists 90,000 to 150,000 clones, approximately 90% of them singletons. The sequencing sample was made of PBMCs. Every receptor here comes from a man aged 18 to 35 in good health and CMV-seronegative.

The V gene is TRBV19, the J gene TRBJ2-7; D may be TRBD2 (6 bases). The CDR3 extends over 18 amino acids. With 1 base removed from V and 3 bases from J, the gap between germline ends came to 22 bases. Germline V gene lookup returns CDR1 LNHDA and CDR2 SQIVND (reference sequence). CDR3 nucleotides: TGTGCCAGTAGTATAGGGGGACCTGTGGGAGGAAATTTCTACGAGCAGTACTTC. Translated: CASSIGGPVGGNFYEQYF.

V usage is TRBV2 and J usage is TRBJ1-4; 7 nucleotides line up with TRBD1. The CDR3 has 14 residues. Trimming removed 8 bases from V and 4 bases from J; junction bases left unmatched: 7. Looked up from germline, CDR1 is SNHLY and CDR2 is FYNNEI. For the CDR3, the DNA is TGTGCCAGCCGTAGGACAGGAGATAATGAAAAACTGTTTTTT. Translating gives CASRRTGDNEKLFF.

This chain joins TRBV29-1 and TRBJ2-7, with D possibly being TRBD1 (6 bases). V shed 6 bases and J shed 4 bases, with 13 bases lying between them. Germline CDR1 SQVTM, CDR2 ANQGSEA. The CDR3 has 12 amino acids. The CDR3 coding sequence is TGCAGCGTCGAAACGGACAGATACGAGCAGTACTTC. Residues: CSVETDRYEQYF.

The CDR3 DNA sequence: TGTGCCAGCAGCTTCCCCCGGTTCCCCTACGAGCAGTACTTC. Its translation is CASSFPRFPYEQYF. The rearrangement uses TRBV5-8 and TRBJ2-7; D is undetermined. The V gene lost 2 bases and the J gene lost 2 bases, with 11 bases spanning the gap. The V gene's germline CDR1 is SGHTS and CDR2 YDEGEE. The CDR3 totals 14 residues.

The V and J genes are TRBV6-4 and TRBJ1-4; D is perhaps TRBD1 (6 bases). The ends were cut back, 2 bases at V and 4 bases at J, with 11 bases in the middle. The CDR3 has 15 residues. Germline V CDR1 and CDR2: MRHNA, SNTAGT. The CDR3 is CASSDGSGDNEKLFF. The DNA for the CDR3 is TGTGCCAGCAGTGACGGGTCAGGGGATAATGAAAAACTGTTTTTT.

This chain connects TRBV28 to TRBJ2-1; 9 nucleotides align to TRBD1. The germline CDR1 and CDR2 sequences are MDHEN and SYDVKM. V dropped 6 bases and J dropped 10; count of bases not matched to a gene: 13. The CDR3 spans 15 residues. CDR3 in amino acids: CASSNMGQGTSEQFF. CDR3 sequence (DNA): TGTGCCAGCAGCAACATGGGACAGGGAACATCCGAGCAGTTCTTC.

V usage is TRBV5-1 and J usage is TRBJ2-5; D perhaps matches TRBD2 (6 bases). Germline V gene sequence: CDR1 SGHRS, CDR2 YFSETQ. The V and J ends lost 5 bases and 2 bases respectively, with 13 bases between them. The CDR3 runs to 14 residues. CDR3 DNA sequence: TGCGCCAGCAGAAGGGACTCCACACAAGAGACCCAGTACTTC. Amino acid sequence: CASRRDSTQETQYF.

This clone was recorded a few times. This chain uses TRBV6-1 with TRBJ1-1, with a tentative D call TRBD1 (6 bases). CDR1 and CDR2 from the germline V gene are MNHNS and SASEGT. The CDR3 totals 14 residues. Between the trimmed V and J ends, which lost 7 bases and 5 bases, there was a span of 17 bases. The DNA for the CDR3 is TGTGCCAGCAAACAGGTTGGGGGCAAGACTGAAGCTTTCTTT. Translated, it gives CASKQVGGKTEAFF.

V and J are TRBV5-8 and TRBJ1-1; D unresolved. This CDR3 is built from 14 residues. Deletions cut 2 bases from V and 4 bases from J, with 12 bases between. Germline V gene sequence: CDR1 SGHTS, CDR2 YDEGEE. The CDR3 reads CASSFEGLGTEAFF. CDR3 DNA: TGTGCCAGCAGCTTCGAGGGTCTGGGCACTGAAGCTTTCTTT. Together with reference TRBV5-8 and TRBJ1-1, the CDR3 gives the full variable domain: EAGVTQSPTHLIKTRGQQATLRCSPISGHTSVYWYQQALGLGLQFLLWYDEGEERNRGNFPPRFSGRQFPNYSSELNVNALELEDSALYLCASSFEGLGTEAFFGQGTRLTVV.

This rearrangement joins TRBV11-1 to TRBJ1-1; D might be TRBD1 (5 bases). Trimming removed 3 bases at V and 4 bases at J, with 9 bases between. Germline CDR1 reads SGHAT; CDR2 reads FQDESV (reference sequence). This CDR3 contains 13 residues. The DNA of the CDR3 is TGTGCCAGCAGCTTTCAGGGTAGCACTGAAGCTTTCTTT. Amino acid sequence: CASSFQGSTEAFF.

The chain has TRBV5-1 and TRBJ2-1; D is perhaps TRBD1 (5 bases). Trimming pared 4 bases from V and 6 bases from J, leaving 17 bases between. The CDR3 totals 15 residues. CDR1 and CDR2 (germline): SGHRS, YFSETQ. CDR3 residues: CASSPGMQLVNEQFF. CDR3 bases: TGCGCCAGCAGCCCAGGGATGCAGTTAGTCAATGAGCAGTTCTTC.

This chain connects TRBV7-6 to TRBJ2-5; TRBD2 matches 13 bases. This CDR3 region has 17 residues. The germline CDR1 and CDR2 sequences are SGHVS and FNYEAQ. V lost 6 bases, J lost 4 bases, and 11 bases stayed unmatched. The CDR3 DNA is TGTGCCAGCAGTTTAACCGGGACTAGCGGGACCCGAGAGACCCAGTACTTC. Its translation: CASSLTGTSGTRETQYF. The full variable domain, rest sourced from reference TRBV7-6 and TRBJ2-5, is GAGVSQSPRYKVTKRGQDVALRCDPISGHVSLYWYRQALGQGPEFLTYFNYEAQQDKSGLPNDRFSAERPEGSISTLTIQRTEQRDSAMYRCASSLTGTSGTRETQYFGPGTRLLVL.

The chain recombines TRBV18 with TRBJ2-1; the match to TRBD2 covers 8 bases. The CDR3 consists of 16 residues. From germline, CDR1 is KGHSH and CDR2 LQKENI. The junction had 17 bases not matched to a gene; V was cut back by 6 bases and J by 10 bases. The CDR3 protein is CASSRGERGSFGEQFF. The CDR3 nucleotides are TGTGCCAGCTCCCGGGGGGAGCGGGGGTCCTTTGGGGAGCAGTTCTTC.

The chain joins TRBV6-1 to TRBJ1-3; 9 positions agree with TRBD1. V gave up 4 bases and J gave up 6 bases; unmatched junction bases: 1. The CDR3 is 13 residues long. Germline loops: CDR1 MNHNS, CDR2 SASEGT. The CDR3 spells CASSGTGVNTIYF. Here the CDR3 DNA reads TGTGCCAGCAGTGGGACAGGGGTAAACACCATATATTTT.

The V gene is TRBV6-1, the J gene TRBJ1-2, with TRBD1 matching 9 bases. Per the germline V gene, CDR1 is MNHNS and CDR2 is SASEGT. CDR3 length equals 15 residues. The trim removed 5 bases at V and 5 bases at J, leaving 9 bases unmatched. In DNA form, the CDR3 reads TGTGCCAGCAGTCAAAACCAACAGGGGGCTTATGGCTACACCTTC. Protein sequence: CASSQNQQGAYGYTF.

The chain has TRBV5-4 and TRBJ2-7, with TRBD2 matching over 7 bases. Trimming took 4 bases from V and 3 from J; bases not matched to a gene: 13. The V gene's germline CDR1 is SGHNT and CDR2 YYREEE (reference sequence). The CDR3 is 16 residues long. The CDR3 sequence: CASSGATGGENYEQYF. Written as DNA, the CDR3 is TGTGCCAGCAGCGGGGCGACGGGGGGAGAGAACTACGAGCAGTACTTC.

This clone was seen a single time. This sequence joins TRBV7-9 and TRBJ2-7, with 7 bases fitting TRBD2. The germline V gene encodes CDR1 SEHNR and CDR2 FQNEAQ (reference sequence). The CDR3 spans 15 residues. After removal of 1 base from V and 6 bases from J, the junction contained 9 bases not matched to a gene. CDR3 amino acids: CASSLELRENSEQYF. As DNA, the CDR3 is TGTGCCAGCAGCTTAGAGTTGCGGGAGAATTCCGAGCAGTACTTC.

The chain joins TRBV5-1 to TRBJ2-5; D is undetermined. The CDR3 length is 15 residues. V gave up 0 bases and J gave up 0 bases, with 9 bases separating them. Germline-derived CDR1 and CDR2 are SGHRS and YFSETQ. The CDR3 sequence: CASSLGLSYQETQYF. Here the CDR3 DNA reads TGCGCCAGCAGCTTGGGACTTTCGTACCAAGAGACCCAGTACTTC.

This chain links TRBV7-7 with TRBJ2-1; the match to TRBD2 covers 10 bases. J lost 5 bases, V lost 5 bases, and 6 bases had no gene match. In germline, CDR1 is SSHAT, CDR2 FNYEAQ (reference sequence). CDR3 length: 15 amino acids. The CDR3 sequence is CASSLGLAPDNEQFF. The DNA for the CDR3 is TGTGCCAGCAGCCTGGGACTAGCGCCCGACAATGAGCAGTTCTTC.

This chain joins TRBV30 and TRBJ2-3; D may be TRBD2 (6 bases). V lost 4 bases, J lost 0 bases, and 11 bases lay in between. The CDR3 sequence is 14 residues long. Germline values: CDR1 GTSNPN, CDR2 SVGIG (reference sequence). The CDR3 region has the DNA TGTGCCTGGACTTTCGGGGGTAGCACAGATACGCAGTATTTT. Protein sequence: CAWTFGGSTDTQYF. The complete variable domain, with remaining parts taken from reference TRBV30 and TRBJ2-3, reads SQTIHQWPATLVQPVGSPLSLECTVEGTSNPNLYWYRQAAGRGLQLLFYSVGIGQISSEVPQNLSASRPQDRQFILSSKKLLLSDSGFYLCAWTFGGSTDTQYFGPGTRLTVL.

The chain couples TRBV30 to TRBJ1-1; 8 nucleotides align to TRBD1. Germline CDR1 is GTSNPN and CDR2 is SVGIG (reference sequence). This CDR3 has 13 amino acids. J gave up 0 bases and V 4 bases, and 1 base lay outside the gene matches. The chain's CDR3 is CAWTDRVNTEAFF. In nucleotides, the CDR3 is TGTGCCTGGACGGACAGGGTGAACACTGAAGCTTTCTTT.

The chain carries TRBV18 and TRBJ1-1; no definite D call. The CDR3 is 16 amino acids. Germline CDR1 reads KGHSH; CDR2 reads LQKENI. The V and J ends lost 5 bases and 0 bases respectively, with 16 bases between them. CDR3 coding DNA: TGTGCCAGCTCATCGAGGGAAACAGCCATGAACACTGAAGCTTTCTTT. This sequence encodes CASSSRETAMNTEAFF.

The chain couples TRBV7-8 to TRBJ2-1; 8 bases are a match to TRBD1. The V segment lost 2 bases and the J segment 4 bases; nucleotides outside the gene matches: 7. Germline lookup yields CDR1 SGHVS and CDR2 FQNEAQ. The CDR3 contains 16 residues. CDR3 sequence reads: CASSLSRTGIYNEQFF. The DNA for the CDR3 is TGTGCCAGCAGCTTATCGCGGACAGGGATATACAATGAGCAGTTCTTC. Complete variable domain (other parts from reference TRBV7-8 and TRBJ2-1): GAGVSQSPRYKVAKRGQDVALRCDPISGHVSLFWYQQALGQGPEFLTYFQNEAQLDKSGLPSDRFFAERPEGSVSTLKIQRTQQEDSAVYLCASSLSRTGIYNEQFFGPGTRLTVL.

This chain connects TRBV6-5 to TRBJ2-3, with 9 bases identical to TRBD2. CDR1 is MNHEY, CDR2 SVGAGI, per germline. The CDR3 is 15 residues long. Trimming removed 5 bases from V and 5 bases from J; junction bases left unmatched: 8. The CDR3, as DNA: TGTGCCAGCAGTGGACCGGGACTAGCAGGAGATACGCAGTATTTT. This encodes CASSGPGLAGDTQYF.

V usage is TRBV6-5 and J usage is TRBJ2-7, with a tentative D call TRBD2 (5 bases). Trimming shortened V by 5 bases and J by 4 bases, and 15 bases separated the two germline ends. Germline V gives CDR1 MNHEY, CDR2 SVGAGI. The CDR3 extends over 14 amino acids. CDR3 sequence (DNA): TGTGCCAGCAGTCAAGGAGGACCCTATTACGAGCAGTACTTC. Protein product: CASSQGGPYYEQYF.

The V and J genes are TRBV11-2 and TRBJ2-7; D is uncertain. CDR1 is SGHAT, CDR2 FQNNGV, per germline. Trimming left V 4 bases short and J 0 bases short, with 13 bases between. CDR3 length: 15 amino acids. The CDR3: CASSSNAPSSYEQYF. CDR3 coding DNA: TGTGCCAGCAGCTCAAACGCCCCGAGCTCCTACGAGCAGTACTTC.

The chain combines TRBV10-3 with TRBJ1-5, with D perhaps TRBD1 (6 bases). V dropped 2 bases and J dropped 7 bases, with 12 bases sitting between them. Germline CDR1 ENHRY, CDR2 SYGVKD. The CDR3 totals 14 residues. The CDR3 DNA reads TGTGCCATCAGTGAGGCAGGGGTAAGACAGCCCCAGCATTTT. Translated: CAISEAGVRQPQHF.